Below, 13 T cell receptor beta chains from the same sample are listed, as sequenced in a study of cytomegalovirus exposure and HLA in healthy donors. Researchers ran the PCR with 60 Vbeta and 13 Jbeta primers. Data came from immunoSEQ multiplex PCR; TCRdb stores just in-frame clones and leaves some out. The sample yields fewer than 200,000 clones, roughly 87% seen once. The specimen was PBMCs. All receptors come from a man aged 50 or older in good health and CMV-seronegative.

The V and J genes are TRBV29-1 and TRBJ2-7; 7 nucleotides match TRBD2. The CDR3 consists of 12 residues. Trimming took 4 bases from V and 3 from J; bases not matched to a gene: 3. Germline lookup yields CDR1 SQVTM and CDR2 ANQGSEA. CDR3 nucleotide sequence: TGCAGCGTTGTCAGGGAGGGCTACGAGCAGTACTTC. Translated, it gives CSVVREGYEQYF.

This clone was seen more than once but under ten times. The rearrangement links TRBV6-7 to TRBJ1-5; D unresolved. TRBV6-7 carries the ORF label, with uncertain function. The CDR3 extends over 15 amino acids. Trimming left V 10 bases short and J 4 bases short, with 20 bases between. For the CDR3, the DNA is TGTGCCACCCCCTTAAGGACTCCATGGAATCAGCCCCAGCATTTT. Translation: CATPLRTPWNQPQHF.

V usage is TRBV10-3 and J usage is TRBJ2-5; TRBD2 is a possible D gene (6 bases). V dropped 6 bases and J dropped 2 bases, with 10 bases sitting between them. Germline-derived CDR1 and CDR2 are ENHRY and SYGVKD. The CDR3 totals 13 residues. As DNA, the CDR3 is TGTGCCATCAGCTCGGGACTTCAAGAGACCCAGTACTTC. Translating gives CAISSGLQETQYF.

The chain employs TRBV6-1 and TRBJ2-5, with TRBD2 matching over 11 bases. J gave up 5 bases and V 3 bases, and 11 bases lay outside the gene matches. The germline gives CDR1 MNHNS, CDR2 SASEGT. The CDR3 runs to 17 residues. The CDR3 loop is CASSEPGTSGGGETQYF. The DNA for the CDR3 is TGTGCCAGCAGTGAGCCAGGGACTAGCGGTGGGGGGGAGACCCAGTACTTC.

The chain carries TRBV11-3 and TRBJ2-3, with D perhaps matching TRBD1 (5 bases). V lost 5 bases and J 2 bases, leaving 14 bases between the germline ends. CDR3 length equals 15 residues. Germline CDR1 and CDR2: SGHNT and YENEEA. The CDR3 sequence: CASSRQGYNTDTQYF. The CDR3 DNA reads TGTGCCAGCAGCCGCCAGGGCTACAACACAGATACGCAGTATTTT.

In this sample, this clone turned up once. The V call is TRBV7-3, the J call TRBJ2-1; D remains unclear. CDR1 is SGHTA, CDR2 FQGTGA, per germline. There are 13 residues in the CDR3. The V end lost 3 bases, the J end lost 5 bases, and 8 bases lay between the germline ends. In nucleotides, the CDR3 is TGTGCCAGCAGCTTCAAGCAGGACAATGAGCAGTTCTTC. It yields the protein CASSFKQDNEQFF.

This clone was seen a handful of times. The chain employs TRBV28 and TRBJ1-1, with 9 bases that match TRBD1. Germline V gives CDR1 MDHEN, CDR2 SYDVKM. This CDR3 spans 13 amino acids. Unmatched junction bases numbered 5, after V lost 8 bases and J lost 4 bases. The CDR3 nucleotides read TGTGCCAGCGGAACAGGGGGCATCACTGAAGCTTTCTTT. Protein: CASGTGGITEAFF.

J is TRBJ2-3 and V is TRBV7-2; 12 bases agree with TRBD1. This CDR3 spans 17 amino acids. Germline lookup yields CDR1 SGHTA and CDR2 FQGNSA. Unmatched junction bases numbered 8, after V lost 6 bases and J lost 1 base. The CDR3 DNA follows: TGTGCCAGCAGTAGAAGGGGACAGGGGGCAGGCACAGATACGCAGTATTTT. It is translated as CASSRRGQGAGTDTQYF. Full variable domain (outside the CDR3, taken from reference TRBV7-2 and TRBJ2-3): GAGVSQSPSNKVTEKGKDVELRCDPISGHTALYWYRQSLGQGLEFLIYFQGNSAPDKSGLPSDRFSAERTGGSVSTLTIQRTQQEDSAVYLCASSRRGQGAGTDTQYFGPGTRLTVL.

The V gene is TRBV4-3, the J gene TRBJ2-1; TRBD2 is a possible D gene (5 bases). The CDR3 spans 13 residues. Per germline, CDR1 LGHNA and CDR2 YSLEER. Trimming cost V 0 bases and J 10 bases, with 10 bases left between them. The CDR3 protein is CASSQDTGKEQFF. CDR3 nucleotide sequence: TGCGCCAGCAGCCAAGATACCGGGAAGGAGCAGTTCTTC.

The chain recombines TRBV4-1 with TRBJ1-2; a weak D match, TRBD1 (6 bases). The germline V and J ends were trimmed by 4 bases and 8 bases, with 17 bases remaining between them. The CDR3 extends over 14 amino acids. Germline V gene lookup returns CDR1 MGHRA and CDR2 YSYEKL. DNA for the CDR3: TGCGCCAGCAGCCGAAGCAACAGGGCGGAAGGCTACACCTTC. This codes for CASSRSNRAEGYTF.

This clone turned up a few times. Germline and junction disagree at one end, which may indicate a read error. Written as DNA, the CDR3 is TGTGCCAGCAGCTTACCGACAGGGGGGCAGACTGGAGCTTTCTTT. Encoded protein: CASSLPTGGQTGAFF. The genes are TRBV7-6 and TRBJ1-1; 9 bases map to TRBD1. From germline, CDR1 is SGHVS and CDR2 FNYEAQ. The CDR3 runs 15 residues.

This rearrangement joins TRBV28 to TRBJ1-2; D possibly corresponds to TRBD1 (6 bases). The CDR3 has 14 residues. The V end was cut by 4 bases, the J end by 4 bases, with 13 bases between. Germline assignment: CDR1 MDHEN and CDR2 SYDVKM. The CDR3 sequence is CASSSTSTGYGYTF. The CDR3 DNA reads as TGTGCCAGCAGTTCCACATCGACAGGCTATGGCTACACCTTC.

As for this clone: Additional DNA sequences in this sample encode the identical CDR3. The chain uses TRBV5-1 and TRBJ1-3; D might be TRBD1 (6 bases). The germline gives CDR1 SGHRS, CDR2 YFSETQ. Trimming cost V 4 bases and J 1 base, with 12 bases left between them. There are 15 residues in the CDR3. CDR3 coding DNA: TGCGCCAGCAGCCCCCCGACAGGTTCTGGAAACACCATATATTTT. Translated: CASSPPTGSGNTIYF.